The 13 T cell receptor beta chains given below trace back to one sample, sequenced in a study of shared clonotypes between healthy human individuals (dated by TCRdb to about 2020). Libraries came from the immunoSEQ multiplex PCR assay. In TCRdb, the immuneACCESS table is reduced to in-frame sequences with V and J assigned. These tables do not hold every clone; where another copy was compared, an unresolved V gene accounts for under half, and the others remain unexplained. This sample lists some 490,000 clones; approximately 82% were detected once. The top ten hold 12% of the sample. Specimen: PBMCs. The receptor set was obtained from a woman in her forties in good health. Some clones in this sample may be carry-over from other donors' samples.

The chain joins TRBV2 to TRBJ1-6, with no clear D. Per the germline V gene, CDR1 is SNHLY and CDR2 is FYNNEI. Trimming removed 7 bases from V and 0 bases from J, with 19 bases in between. The CDR3 loop spans 18 amino acids. In DNA, the CDR3 is TGTGCCAGCACCGGAGTGGCACCGAAGAGCTCCTATAATTCACCCCTCCACTTT. Encoded protein: CASTGVAPKSSYNSPLHF.

The V gene is TRBV5-5, the J gene TRBJ1-5; maybe TRBD1 (5 bases). The ends were cut back, 1 base at V and 4 bases at J, with 12 bases in the middle. This CDR3 has 15 residues. The germline gives CDR1 SGHKS, CDR2 YYEKEE (reference sequence). The CDR3 region is CASSLRVQENQPQHF. CDR3 DNA: TGTGCCAGCAGCTTGCGAGTACAGGAAAATCAGCCCCAGCATTTT.

The genes are TRBV7-8 and TRBJ2-2; D tentatively reads TRBD1 or TRBD2 (5 bases each). V was pared by 1 base and J by 5 bases, with 8 bases between. CDR3 length: 14 amino acids. Germline-derived CDR1 and CDR2 are SGHVS and FQNEAQ. CDR3 sequence: CASSLGGGTGELFF. The DNA for the CDR3 is TGTGCCAGCAGCTTAGGGGGCGGGACCGGGGAGCTGTTTTTT.

This clone showed up just a few times. With a much larger clone just one base away, this may be a read error. The V call is TRBV7-9, the J call TRBJ2-4; D not certain. V was trimmed by 1 base and J by 9 bases, leaving 7 bases between them. CDR3 length: 12 residues. Germline CDR1 and CDR2: SEHNR and FQNEAQ (reference sequence). This CDR3 reads CASSLDAGIQYF. CDR3 coding DNA: TGTGCCAGCAGCTTAGATGCAGGCATTCAGTACTTC.

This clone was counted between two and nine times. This chain uses TRBV6-6 with TRBJ2-5, with D maybe TRBD2 (6 bases). This CDR3 has 14 residues. CDR1 is MNHNY, CDR2 SVGAGI, per germline (reference sequence). The V end lost 0 bases, the J end lost 7 bases, and 12 bases lay between the germline ends. CDR3 DNA sequence: TGTGCCAGCAGTTACTCTCAAACCGGGGGGACCCAGTACTTC. Protein: CASSYSQTGGTQYF.

The CDR3 loop reads CASSLAPTSGRVYEQYF. The CDR3 DNA reads TGTGCCAGCAGTTTAGCCCCGACTAGCGGGAGGGTGTACGAGCAGTACTTC. This chain joins TRBV27 and TRBJ2-7; TRBD2 matches 14 bases. The CDR3 is 17 amino acids. With 2 bases clipped from V and 4 bases from J, the junction kept 7 bases outside the gene matches. Germline loops: CDR1 MNHEY, CDR2 SMNVEV (reference sequence).

The chain uses TRBV7-3 and TRBJ2-1; TRBD2 might be the D (6 bases). Germline CDR1 is SGHTA and CDR2 is FQGTGA. The germline V and J ends were trimmed by 4 bases and 7 bases, with 11 bases remaining between them. The CDR3 consists of 13 residues. The CDR3 sequence is CASSSGLTNEQFF. The CDR3 bases are TGTGCCAGCAGCTCGGGACTTACGAATGAGCAGTTCTTC.

The chain has TRBV5-1 and TRBJ2-3; 11 bases align to TRBD2. The length of the CDR3 is 14 residues. J lost 8 bases, V lost 4 bases, and 6 bases had no gene match. The germline V gene encodes CDR1 SGHRS and CDR2 YFSETQ. The CDR3 nucleotides are TGCGCCAGCAGCATACTAGCGGGAGAGGGTACGCAGTATTTT. Protein sequence: CASSILAGEGTQYF. The complete variable domain, with remaining parts taken from reference TRBV5-1 and TRBJ2-3, reads KAGVTQTPRYLIKTRGQQVTLSCSPISGHRSVSWYQQTPGQGLQFLFEYFSETQRNKGNFPGRFSGRQFSNSRSEMNVSTLELGDSALYLCASSILAGEGTQYFGPGTRLTVL.

This clone has more than one count but fewer than ten. The CDR3: CASSISGAIYGYTF. The DNA for the CDR3 is TGTGCCAGTAGTATTTCGGGGGCAATCTATGGCTACACCTTC. The J gene is TRBJ1-2, the V gene TRBV19; weak D call: TRBD1 (6 bases). There are 14 residues in the CDR3. The germline CDR1 and CDR2 sequences are LNHDA and SQIVND (reference sequence). V lost 3 bases and J 4 bases, leaving 12 bases between the germline ends.

As concerns this clone: Other nucleotide sequences from this sample produce the same CDR3. The chain couples TRBV9 to TRBJ2-7, with 10 bases aligning to TRBD2. The CDR3 consists of 14 residues. After removal of 3 bases from V and 4 bases from J, the junction contained 4 bases not matched to a gene. Germline values: CDR1 SGDLS, CDR2 YYNGEE. The CDR3 DNA follows: TGTGCCAGCAGCGCCGGACTAGCGGAATACGAGCAGTACTTC. It translates to CASSAGLAEYEQYF.

The V and J genes are TRBV29-1 and TRBJ2-2, with D perhaps TRBD2 (5 bases). In germline, CDR1 is SQVTM, CDR2 ANQGSEA. The V and J ends lost 6 bases and 0 bases respectively, with 14 bases between them. The CDR3 has 15 residues. This chain's CDR3 is CSVRTGIANTGELFF. The CDR3 DNA reads as TGCAGCGTAAGGACGGGGATCGCGAACACCGGGGAGCTGTTTTTT.

A remark on this clone: One end of the junction varies from germline; a read error may be responsible. The chain recombines TRBV11-2 with TRBJ2-1; D is unresolved. This CDR3 contains 13 residues. The germline gives CDR1 SGHAT, CDR2 FQNNGV. Here the CDR3 reads CANSLVLHNEQFF. Written as DNA, the CDR3 is TGTGCCAACAGCTTAGTACTCCACAATGAGCAGTTCTTC. The full variable domain, completed using reference TRBV11-2 and TRBJ2-1, is EAGVAQSPRYKIIEKRQSVAFWCNPISGHATLYWYQQILGQGPKLLIQFQNNGVVDDSQLPKDRFSAERLKGVDSTLKIQPAKLEDSAVYLCANSLVLHNEQFFGPGTRLTVL.

J is TRBJ2-1 and V is TRBV11-2, with 11 bases matching TRBD2. J was trimmed by 9 bases and V by 4 bases; bases with no gene match: 8. Looked up from germline, CDR1 is SGHAT and CDR2 is FQNNGV. The CDR3 spans 15 residues. Here the CDR3 reads CASSSLAGGLGEQFF. CDR3 DNA sequence: TGTGCCAGCAGCTCGTTAGCGGGAGGGCTAGGTGAGCAGTTCTTC.